This T cell receptor beta chain was documented in a study of graft-versus-host responses after intestinal transplantation. For the study at large: Recipients were all induced with anti-thymocyte globulin, then given tacrolimus and steroids for around 3 years.

The data were produced by immunoSEQ multiplex PCR, yet TCRdb's version contains in-frame clones alone and is incomplete. The sample consists of roughly 90,000 clones, about 88% of them appearing once. The CDR3 covers 15 residues. Trimming removed 5 bases from V and 0 bases from J, with 13 bases in between. The germline CDR1 and CDR2 sequences are LNHNV and YYDKDF (reference sequence). Worth noting for this clone: Its antigen is as yet unknown.

This clonotype originated in a human donor who was the organ donor for an intestinal transplant. Sequences were derived from unstimulated CD4+ T cells sorted from spleen or lymph node cells, sampled before transplant. The V gene is TRBV15, the J gene TRBJ1-2; TRBD1 is a possible D gene (6 bases). CDR3 DNA: TGTGCCACCAGCCCCCGACAGGCTCCTAACTATGGCTACACCTTC. Translated: CATSPRQAPNYGYTF.